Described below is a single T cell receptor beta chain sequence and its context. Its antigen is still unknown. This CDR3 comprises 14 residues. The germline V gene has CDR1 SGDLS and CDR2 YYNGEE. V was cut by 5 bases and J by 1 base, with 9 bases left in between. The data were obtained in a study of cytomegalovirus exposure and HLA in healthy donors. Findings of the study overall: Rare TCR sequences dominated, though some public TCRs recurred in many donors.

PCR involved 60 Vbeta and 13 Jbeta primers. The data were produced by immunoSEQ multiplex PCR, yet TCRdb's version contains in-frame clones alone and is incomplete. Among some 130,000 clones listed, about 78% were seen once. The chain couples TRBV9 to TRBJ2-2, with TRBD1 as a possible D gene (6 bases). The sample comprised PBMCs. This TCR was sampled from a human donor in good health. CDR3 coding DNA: TGTGCCAGCAGGAGGACAGTGAACACCGGGGAGCTGTTTTTT. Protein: CASRRTVNTGELFF.